Listed below are T cell receptor beta chains from one sample, sequenced in a study of identical twins. Each CDR3 protein gets one entry after TCRdb re-called the 5' RACE reads with MiXCR. The table has roughly 230,000 distinct CDR3 sequences, around 8% seen once. The sample was also linked to a second study, of yellow fever vaccine responses in identical twins.

Sequenced material: CD8+ T cells sorted from blood. These receptors originate from a woman under 30 in good health. CDR3s include the opening cysteine and the closing phenylalanine or tryptophan.

j_call,v_call,cdr3_aa
TRBJ2-3,TRBV4-3,CASRTSVSSTDTQYF
TRBJ2-7,TRBV14,CASSQLEVGIHEQYF
TRBJ1-2,TRBV29-1,CSAQLRDGYTF
TRBJ2-3,TRBV28,CASSTRDRGPDTQYF
TRBJ2-7,TRBV7-8,CASSSGTITGRYEQYF
TRBJ2-2,TRBV12-3/TRBV12-4,CASSDRRGANTGELFF
TRBJ2-5,TRBV10-3,CAISESASGSIETQYF
TRBJ2-7,TRBV29-1,CSVRLSYEQYF
TRBJ2-5,TRBV5-6,CASSLGFGGEETQYF
TRBJ2-5,TRBV28,CASSPPSPTDSSVETQYF
TRBJ2-5,TRBV7-3,CASSLRPRSIGETQYF
TRBJ2-1,TRBV5-1,CASSLVGANEQFF
TRBJ2-5,TRBV6-1,CASSKTGPLQETQYF
TRBJ2-7,TRBV11-2,CASSPRSEYEQYF
TRBJ2-3,TRBV9,CASSVIPASTDTQYF
TRBJ2-1,TRBV5-6,CASSLVVAGDLSYNEQFF
TRBJ2-1,TRBV14,CASSPEGTVLFGEQFF
TRBJ2-1,TRBV4-1,CASSQDGTSGSSYNEQFF
TRBJ1-1,TRBV20-1,CSARIEGRTEAFF
TRBJ2-7,TRBV4-3,CASSQDWPGEYEQYF
TRBJ2-3,TRBV25-1,CASSEYPTDLTDTQYF
TRBJ1-2,TRBV29-1,CSVYLGAYGYTF
TRBJ2-1,TRBV6-2/TRBV6-3,CASSYNSGPYNEQFF
TRBJ2-1,TRBV7-9,CASSHRDGYNEQFF
TRBJ2-1,TRBV15,CATSRAGGYNEQFF
TRBJ2-2,TRBV9,CASSRTNTGELFF
TRBJ2-6,TRBV3-1,CASSQGGPSGANVLTF
TRBJ2-7,TRBV4-3,CASSRDGDSSYEQYF
TRBJ1-1,TRBV29-1,CSGLGIRGNTEAFF
TRBJ1-2,TRBV10-3,CAIRVQGGNYGYTF
TRBJ2-5,TRBV7-9,CASRDGEGTQYF
TRBJ2-4,TRBV12-3/TRBV12-4,CASSPGPIPAKNIQYF
TRBJ1-4,TRBV28,CASSLQLSNEKLFF
TRBJ2-3,TRBV7-6,CASRATQGAPTDTQYF
TRBJ1-1,TRBV27,CASRKGAGEAFF
TRBJ2-3,TRBV12-3/TRBV12-4,CASSHPTSTDTQYF
TRBJ2-3,TRBV29-1,CSALAGDTDTQYF
TRBJ2-1,TRBV7-9,CASSGTSTRNDEQFF
TRBJ2-1,TRBV24-1,CATSDSRRDAYNEQFF
TRBJ2-1,TRBV9,CASSVEGKEGRNEQFF
TRBJ1-1,TRBV28,CASSTLGGAEAFF
TRBJ2-1,TRBV13,CASSIRLAGTYEQFF
TRBJ2-4,TRBV9,CASSEGVAKNIQYF
TRBJ2-3,TRBV2,CASSDPTSSTDTQYF
TRBJ2-2,TRBV12-3/TRBV12-4,CASSVGTNTGELFF
TRBJ2-7,TRBV12-3/TRBV12-4,CASSLGEGALLLEQYF
TRBJ2-1,TRBV7-3,CASSEGLGGYNEQFF
TRBJ2-3,TRBV28,CASSRRQGGHIADTQYF
TRBJ2-5,TRBV4-3,CASSQGLAEETQYF
TRBJ2-7,TRBV5-1,CASSPPGTGKGMDYEQYF
TRBJ2-7,TRBV7-9,CASSNLSYEQYF